Detailed here is one T cell receptor (beta chain). In the original processing: Reference gene primers were amplified, and this amplification served to estimate nucleated cell counts. Profiled with immunoSEQ multiplex PCR; TCRdb holds only in-frame clones, not every one. The D gene and trimming were derived from the DNA, and the V and J assignments and clone size from that table. Of 30,000 to 45,000 clones listed, under 90% are singletons. Germline loops: CDR1 MDHEN, CDR2 SYDVKM. The CDR3 covers 14 residues. V dropped 10 bases and J dropped 8 bases, with 20 bases sitting between them. This record belongs to a study of blood T cell repertoires in COVID-19. Study context: COVID-19 samples, acute and convalescent, were from the United States, Italy and Spain. PBMCs, B-cell-depleted T cells, or T cells provided the cDNA or gDNA that made up the material.

The receptor comes from a man between 65 and 85 years old with acute or convalescent COVID-19. Sequencing was done on a sample of peripheral blood. J is TRBJ1-4 and V is TRBV28, with D maybe TRBD1 (5 bases). CDR3 loop: CATGGRGAGEKLFF. Written as DNA, the CDR3 is TGTGCCACCGGGGGGAGGGGAGCAGGCGAAAAACTGTTTTTT.